The TCR beta chain described here comes from a study of T cells in Graves' hyperthyroidism and ophthalmopathy (dated 2019 in TCRdb). Broadly, across the study: Peripheral blood was sampled at the time of initial diagnosis, prior to any treatment. TCR V-J signatures able to tell the groups apart were searched for in a discovery cohort of 100 or so patients, of whom fewer than 45 had Graves' ophthalmopathy and around 58 had stable Graves' hyperthyroidism. Prospective prediction of ophthalmopathy was tested in an independent validation cohort of about 19 hyperthyroidism patients and some 17 patients who later progressed to ophthalmopathy. The 100 discovery patients were randomly split 7:3 into training and test sets. Thyroid tissue and blood T-cell repertoires from roughly six Graves' hyperthyroidism patients were also compared in the study. Once sampling was done, hyperthyroidism patients were given methimazole at a starting dose of 30 mg daily, whereas ophthalmopathy patients were given high-dose intravenous methylprednisolone. The paper reports TCR Vbeta CDR3 sequencing of 130 to 150 peripheral blood samples: under 45 ophthalmopathy, around 80 hyperthyroidism and 17 progressor patients. Points the paper makes about the study in general: No statistical method was used to fix the sample size in advance, and group allocation was not hidden from the investigators. Ophthalmopathy was separated from stable hyperthyroidism by a 13 V-J signature model, with 87.88% sensitivity and around 81% specificity obtained in cross-validation and 80%/75% obtained in testing. Most expanded thyroid clonotypes (frequency above 0.001) were also detected in blood, a finding suggesting that blood repertoires may reflect thyroid immune responses. In validation, the model predicted progression to ophthalmopathy a median of around 6.5 months before onset, with about 70% sensitivity and nearly 75% specificity.

CDR1 ENHRY and CDR2 SYGVKD were looked up in the germline V gene. Measured from the cysteine to the phenylalanine, the CDR3 is 16 residues long. This entry keeps only the CDR3 DNA: 48 bases, framed from base 1. Trimming takes 1 base from V and 1 base from J, and the germline ends sit 10 bases apart. Stable Graves' hyperthyroidism was defined as no progression to ophthalmopathy during 18 months of follow-up. The hyperthyroidism patients were between 18 and 65 years old and newly diagnosed, with a disease duration of less than 2 months. Patients with uncontrolled infections, other autoimmune diseases, pregnancy or lactation were excluded. Clinical symptoms, serum thyroxine and TRAb, thyroid ultrasound, and orbital computed tomography formed the basis for the diagnoses. PBMCs were separated from approximately 9.9 ml of fresh peripheral blood using Ficoll-Paque density gradient centrifugation. Total RNA was extracted using Trizol reagent, and RNA quality was assessed on an Agilent 2100 Bioanalyzer.

In this sample, this clonotype turned up a few times. Its antigen remains undetermined. No clone much larger than this one lies a single base away; base qualities are absent. Amplification of TCR beta CDR3 regions was carried out from RNA transcripts. The TCR CDR3 was subjected to a first round of RT-PCR using the HTBI primer set and the Qiagen OneStep RT-PCR kit. Libraries were constructed in a second round of multiplex PCR, after which size selection and purification were carried out. The libraries were sequenced on an Illumina HiSeq2000 using paired-end 100 bp reads. In the authors' own workflow: SOAPnuke was used to process the raw data, throwing out any read that contained adapters or uncalled bases, had a mean Phred below 15, or lacked an exact constant-primer or identifier match. COPE v1.2.5 was used to merge the high-quality paired reads, and each unique nucleotide sequence was defined as a clonotype. Clonotypes were aligned to IMGT TRBV, TRBD and TRBJ reference segments using MiTCR v1.1. Analysis was restricted to V-J combinations with a frequency above 0.0001, which covered 98% to 99.2% of repertoires. The TCS score was defined as F50 (clonal expansion) divided by E x V (chaos), with BLOSUM62-based TCRdist calculated between CDR3 peptides within each V-J. Welch's t-statistics and random forest reduced several hundred V-J features to around 14, which were used in a naive Bayes classifier (R e1071). The similarity between thyroid and blood repertoires was quantified using the Morisita-Horn index. TCRdb trimmed the raw reads at Q25, called clones with MiXCR and kept productive beta chains. Rows are combined by CDR3 protein, so each entry shows the most common genes and DNA. For this entry, the V and J calls and clone size follow TCRdb and not the study's own pipeline. In this sample the table shows hundreds of thousands of distinct CDR3 sequences, roughly 40% of which occur a single time. The ten biggest clones cover approximately 8.7% of the sample.

The receptor's source is a man younger than 30 with Graves' hyperthyroidism. The sample consisted of blood. The sequence is built from TRBV10-3 and TRBJ2-2, with an unclear D gene assignment. The nucleotide sequence is given as TGTGCCATCAGTGAGTTGCCGGGCGGGAACACCGGGGAGCTGTTTTTT. Translated, this is CAISELPGGNTGELFF.